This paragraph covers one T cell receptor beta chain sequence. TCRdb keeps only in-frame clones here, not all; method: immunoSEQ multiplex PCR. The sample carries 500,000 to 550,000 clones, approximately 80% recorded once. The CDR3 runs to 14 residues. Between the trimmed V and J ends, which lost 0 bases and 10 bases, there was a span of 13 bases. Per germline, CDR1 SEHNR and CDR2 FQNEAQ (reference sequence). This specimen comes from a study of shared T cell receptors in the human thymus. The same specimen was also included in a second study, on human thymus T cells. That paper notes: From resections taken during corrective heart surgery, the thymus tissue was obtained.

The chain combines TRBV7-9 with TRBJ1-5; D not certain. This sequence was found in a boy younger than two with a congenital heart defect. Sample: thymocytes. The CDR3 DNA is TGTGCCAGCAGCTTAGCCTGGGAGGGCGTCCCCCAGCATTTT. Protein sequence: CASSLAWEGVPQHF.